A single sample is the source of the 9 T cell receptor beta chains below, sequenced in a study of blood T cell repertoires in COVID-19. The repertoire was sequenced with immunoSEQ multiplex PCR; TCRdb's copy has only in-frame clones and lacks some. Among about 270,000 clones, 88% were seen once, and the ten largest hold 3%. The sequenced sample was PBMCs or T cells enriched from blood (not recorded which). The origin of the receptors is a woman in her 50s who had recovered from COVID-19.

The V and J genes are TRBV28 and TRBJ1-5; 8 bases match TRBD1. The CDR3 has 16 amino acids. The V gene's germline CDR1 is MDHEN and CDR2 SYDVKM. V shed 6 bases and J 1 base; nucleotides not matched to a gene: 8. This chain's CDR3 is CASRDRQGMSNQPQHF. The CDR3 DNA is TGTGCCAGCAGGGACAGACAGGGGATGAGCAATCAGCCCCAGCATTTT. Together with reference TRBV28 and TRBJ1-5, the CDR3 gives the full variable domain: DVKVTQSSRYLVKRTGEKVFLECVQDMDHENMFWYRQDPGLGLRLIYFSYDVKMKEKGDIPEGYSVSREKKERFSLILESASTNQTSMYLCASRDRQGMSNQPQHFGDGTRLSIL.

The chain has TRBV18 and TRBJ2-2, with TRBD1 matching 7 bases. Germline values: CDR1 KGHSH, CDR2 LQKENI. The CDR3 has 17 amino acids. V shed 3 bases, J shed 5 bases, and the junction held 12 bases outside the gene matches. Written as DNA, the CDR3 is TGTGCCAGCTCACCGACGAGTACGACAGGGTGGACCGGGGAGCTGTTTTTT. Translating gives CASSPTSTTGWTGELFF.

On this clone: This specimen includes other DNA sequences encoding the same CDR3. CDR3 DNA sequence: TGTGCCAGCAGGACGGGCTCTGGAAACACCATATATTTT. Encoded protein: CASRTGSGNTIYF. V usage is TRBV6-5 and J usage is TRBJ1-3, with no clear D. Trimming left V 6 bases short and J 0 bases short, with 6 bases between. CDR3 length equals 13 residues. CDR1 MNHEY and CDR2 SVGAGI come from the germline V gene.

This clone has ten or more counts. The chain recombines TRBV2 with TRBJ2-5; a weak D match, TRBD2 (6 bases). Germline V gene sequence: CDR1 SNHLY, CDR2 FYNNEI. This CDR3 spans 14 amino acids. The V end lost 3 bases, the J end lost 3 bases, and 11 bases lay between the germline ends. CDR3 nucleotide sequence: TGTGCCAGCAGTGATTGGAGGGACGAAGAGACCCAGTACTTC. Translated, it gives CASSDWRDEETQYF. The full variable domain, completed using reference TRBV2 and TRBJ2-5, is EPEVTQTPSHQVTQMGQEVILRCVPISNHLYFYWYRQILGQKVEFLVSFYNNEISEKSEIFDDQFSVERPDGSNFTLKIRSTKLEDSAMYFCASSDWRDEETQYFGPGTRLLVL.

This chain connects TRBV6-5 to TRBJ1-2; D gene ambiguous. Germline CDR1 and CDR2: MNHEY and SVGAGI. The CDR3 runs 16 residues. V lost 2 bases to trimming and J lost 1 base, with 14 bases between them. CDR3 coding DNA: TGTGCCAGCAGTTACAACGAGCCTTCACTTAACTATGGCTACACCTTC. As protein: CASSYNEPSLNYGYTF.

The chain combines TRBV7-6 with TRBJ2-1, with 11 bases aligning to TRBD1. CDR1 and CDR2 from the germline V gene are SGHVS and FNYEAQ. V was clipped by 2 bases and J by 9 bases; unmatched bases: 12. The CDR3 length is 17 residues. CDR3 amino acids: CASSLIPPGQGAFEQFF. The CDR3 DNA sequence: TGTGCCAGCAGCTTAATCCCCCCCGGACAGGGGGCTTTTGAGCAGTTCTTC.

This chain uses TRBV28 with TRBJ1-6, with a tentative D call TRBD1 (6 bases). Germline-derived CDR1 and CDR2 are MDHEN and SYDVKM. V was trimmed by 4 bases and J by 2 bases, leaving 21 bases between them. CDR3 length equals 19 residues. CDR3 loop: CASSSPSDRPNPYNSPLHF. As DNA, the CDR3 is TGTGCCAGCAGTTCCCCTTCGGACAGACCAAACCCCTATAATTCACCCCTCCACTTT.

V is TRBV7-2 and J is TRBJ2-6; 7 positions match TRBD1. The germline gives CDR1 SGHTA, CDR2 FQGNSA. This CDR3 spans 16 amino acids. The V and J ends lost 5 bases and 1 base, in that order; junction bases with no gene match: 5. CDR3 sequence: CASSRKTGSGANVLTF. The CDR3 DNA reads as TGTGCCAGCAGCAGGAAGACAGGGTCTGGGGCCAACGTCCTGACTTTC.

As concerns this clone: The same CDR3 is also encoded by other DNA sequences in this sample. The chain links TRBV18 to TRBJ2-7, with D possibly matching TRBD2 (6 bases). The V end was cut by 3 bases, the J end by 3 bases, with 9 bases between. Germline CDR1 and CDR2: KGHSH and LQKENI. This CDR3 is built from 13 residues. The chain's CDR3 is CASSPGSFYEQYF. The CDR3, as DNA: TGTGCCAGCTCACCCGGGAGCTTCTACGAGCAGTACTTC.